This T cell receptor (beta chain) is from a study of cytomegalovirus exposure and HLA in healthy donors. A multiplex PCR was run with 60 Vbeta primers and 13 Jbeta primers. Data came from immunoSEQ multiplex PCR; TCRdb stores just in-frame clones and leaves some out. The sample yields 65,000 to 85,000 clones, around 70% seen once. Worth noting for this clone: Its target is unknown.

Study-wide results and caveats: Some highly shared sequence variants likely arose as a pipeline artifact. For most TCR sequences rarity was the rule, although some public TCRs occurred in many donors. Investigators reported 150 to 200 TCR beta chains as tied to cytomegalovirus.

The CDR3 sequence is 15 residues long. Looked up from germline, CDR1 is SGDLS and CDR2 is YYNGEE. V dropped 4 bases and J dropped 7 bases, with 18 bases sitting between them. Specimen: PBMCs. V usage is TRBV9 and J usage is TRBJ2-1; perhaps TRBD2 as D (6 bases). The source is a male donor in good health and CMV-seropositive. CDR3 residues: CASSPQAGPANEQFF. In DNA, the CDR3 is TGTGCCAGCAGCCCCCAGGCGGGGCCCGCGAATGAGCAGTTCTTC.